Listed below are T cell receptor beta chains from one sample, sequenced in a study of cytomegalovirus exposure and HLA in healthy donors. Generated by immunoSEQ multiplex PCR, the TCRdb table keeps only in-frame clones and is missing some. This repertoire shows about 130,000 clones, 70% to 80% found once; its top ten account for roughly 1.2%. The specimen sequenced was PBMCs. These receptors originate from a man between 45 and 60 years old in good health and CMV-seronegative. CDR3s leave out the opening cysteine and the closing phenylalanine or tryptophan. Only some rows state a clone size, as once, few, many or a class for expanded clones.

clone_size | v_call | cdr3_aa
. | TRBV27 | ASSLASESYEQY
. | TRBV19 | ASSPDRGASGANVLT
. | TRBV27 | ASSPGTGGNTIY
. | TRBV7-6 | ASSFSGSGRAQEQF
. | TRBV28 | ASRPGLARHEQY
. | TRBV27 | ASSWARDNEQY
once | TRBV21-1 | ASSNRDWAETQY
. | TRBV6-6 | ASSYRGTEQY
. | TRBV5-1 | ASSSQGSADTQY
once | TRBV14 | ASSQEWRGNTGELF
. | TRBV28 | ASYRDKANEKLF
. | TRBV7-9 | ASSTRQIFATNEKLF
. | TRBV27 | ASSLSAGAGKTQY
. | TRBV6-5 | ASSYAGQSSYEQY
. | TRBV29-1 | STKGGQETQY
. | TRBV6-6 | ASRGRSGGYEQY
. | TRBV9 | ASSVDGTGALSGANVLT
. | TRBV5-1 | ASSLANRNTEAF
few | TRBV5-1 | ASGGGPGANVLT
. | TRBV10-3 | ATRQGNYEQY
. | TRBV27 | ASSPNSATGGGYGYT
once | TRBV2 | ASSDEAYYNEQF
few | TRBV2 | ASSEGQPNEKLF
. | TRBV7-8 | ASSLGPGGGYT
few | TRBV7-6 | ASSSTSSREGGELF
. | TRBV30 | AWSVLPDTQY
few | TRBV2 | ASSEALTGTQPQH
. | TRBV5-1 | ASSLAGLAGEFTQY
. | TRBV4-1 | ASSRTSGGTDTQY
. | TRBV19 | ASSKDRGIQETQY
. | TRBV10-3 | AISGGLAGGFGETQY
few | TRBV6-1 | ASSEAGEAF
. | TRBV5-6 | ASSPTSGRAYEQY
. | TRBV7-9 | ASSHNKDTQY
. | TRBV25-1 | ASSTPTADNEKLF
. | TRBV5-1 | ASSLELGGRNTEAF
. | TRBV30 | AWSIRDRALY
. | TRBV4-3 | ASSQAPGQPSYEQY
. | TRBV7-2 | ASSLGQGEAF
. | TRBV4-3 | ASSQAATGISYEQY
. | TRBV5-1 | ASSLGSSSGANVLT
. | TRBV28 | ASSFPGQGKAYEQY
. | TRBV6-5 | ASSSRDRLYEQY
. | TRBV2 | ASSVLVITDTQY
. | TRBV20-1 | SAHVRNEQF
. | TRBV10-3 | AISESRVNTEAF
. | TRBV7-2 | ASSDGLAGGSGELF
. | TRBV10-3 | AISAGLDADTQY
. | TRBV6-6 | ASSWEEYTGELF
. | TRBV6-1 | ASSEAGTSPHNEQF
few | TRBV19 | ASSIPGHSMSGELF